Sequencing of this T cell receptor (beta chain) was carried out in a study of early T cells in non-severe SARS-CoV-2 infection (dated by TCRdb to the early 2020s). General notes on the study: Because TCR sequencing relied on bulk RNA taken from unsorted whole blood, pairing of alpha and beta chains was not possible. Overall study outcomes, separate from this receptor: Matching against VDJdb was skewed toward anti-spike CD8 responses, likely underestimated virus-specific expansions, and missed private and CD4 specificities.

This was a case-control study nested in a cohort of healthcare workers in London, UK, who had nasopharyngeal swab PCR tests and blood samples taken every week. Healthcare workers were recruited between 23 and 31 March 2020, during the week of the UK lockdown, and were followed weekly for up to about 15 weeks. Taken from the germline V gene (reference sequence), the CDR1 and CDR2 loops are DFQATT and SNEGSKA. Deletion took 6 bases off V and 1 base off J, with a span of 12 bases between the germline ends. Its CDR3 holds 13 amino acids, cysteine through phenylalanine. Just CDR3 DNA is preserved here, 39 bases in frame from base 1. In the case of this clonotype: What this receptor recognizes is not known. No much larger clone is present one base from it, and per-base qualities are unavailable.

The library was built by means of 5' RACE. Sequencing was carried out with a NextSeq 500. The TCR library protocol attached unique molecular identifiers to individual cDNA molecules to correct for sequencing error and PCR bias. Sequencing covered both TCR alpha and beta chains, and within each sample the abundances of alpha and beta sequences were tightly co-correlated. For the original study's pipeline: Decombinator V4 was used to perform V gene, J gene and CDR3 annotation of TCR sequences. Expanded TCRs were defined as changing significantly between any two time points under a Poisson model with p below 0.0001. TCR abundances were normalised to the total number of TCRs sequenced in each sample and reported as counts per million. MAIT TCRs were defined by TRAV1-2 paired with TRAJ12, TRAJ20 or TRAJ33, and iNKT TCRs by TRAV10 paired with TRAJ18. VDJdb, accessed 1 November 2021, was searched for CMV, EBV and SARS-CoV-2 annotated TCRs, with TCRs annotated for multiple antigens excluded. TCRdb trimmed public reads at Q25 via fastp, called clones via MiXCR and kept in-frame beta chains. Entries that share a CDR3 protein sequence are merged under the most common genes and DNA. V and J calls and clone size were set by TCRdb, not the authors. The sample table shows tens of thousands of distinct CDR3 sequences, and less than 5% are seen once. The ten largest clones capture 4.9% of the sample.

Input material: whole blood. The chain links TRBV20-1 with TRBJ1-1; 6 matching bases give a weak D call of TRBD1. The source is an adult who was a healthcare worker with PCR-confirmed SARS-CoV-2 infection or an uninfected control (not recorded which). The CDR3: CSAGRTANTEAFF. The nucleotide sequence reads TGCAGTGCGGGTCGGACAGCGAACACTGAAGCTTTCTTT.